A single T cell receptor beta chain is shown here with its context. The antigen remains unidentified. CDR1 is MDHEN and CDR2 is SYDVKM in the germline V gene. With 5 bases clipped from V and 4 bases from J, the junction kept 18 bases outside the gene matches. This CDR3 comprises 18 residues. This sample stems from a study of cytomegalovirus exposure and HLA in healthy donors. PCR was performed using 60 Vbeta and 13 Jbeta primers. This table comes from immunoSEQ multiplex PCR, and its TCRdb copy is limited to in-frame clones, with some not included. The sample holds over 110,000 clones, around 73% seen once. Overall study findings and caveats: 150 or so TCR beta chains were listed as cytomegalovirus-associated. A later analysis linked a missense DCLRE1C variant to TCR beta V- and J-gene trimming. Apart from CMV serostatus, no immune exposure information was available. What TCR beta sequences reportedly achieved was accurate prediction of HLA-A and HLA-B alleles in most subjects.

This clonotype originated in a female donor in good health and CMV-seronegative. The V gene is TRBV28, the J gene TRBJ1-1, with TRBD1 matching over 8 bases. Sequencing input: PBMCs. The DNA for the CDR3 is TGTGCCAGCAGTAGCGGACAGGGACTTTCGAGACGAAGCACTGAAGCTTTCTTT. It translates to CASSSGQGLSRRSTEAFF.